These 29 T cell receptor beta chains were sequenced from one sample in a study of T cell responses to AZD1222 COVID-19 vaccine. The data were produced by immunoSEQ multiplex PCR, yet TCRdb's version contains in-frame clones alone and is incomplete. This table has more than 85,000 clones, 88% appearing once. The sample was peripheral blood, taken on day 0 of AZD1222 vaccination. The receptors derive from an adult in good health.

The rearrangement uses TRBV7-9 and TRBJ2-3; D call uncertain. The germline gives CDR1 SEHNR, CDR2 FQNEAQ (reference sequence). The ends were cut back, 3 bases at V and 0 bases at J, with 10 bases in the middle. The CDR3 length is 15 residues. CDR3 protein: CASSLDGSSTDTQYF. Here the CDR3 DNA reads TGTGCCAGCAGCTTGGACGGCTCTAGCACAGATACGCAGTATTTT.

This rearrangement joins TRBV14 to TRBJ1-2; no clear D. V gave up 0 bases and J gave up 4 bases, with 9 bases separating them. The V gene's germline CDR1 is SGHDN and CDR2 FVKESK. There are 14 residues in the CDR3. DNA for the CDR3: TGTGCCAGCAGCCAAGATGGTGCCTTCTATGGCTACACCTTC. Its translation: CASSQDGAFYGYTF. Drawing the rest from reference TRBV14 and TRBJ1-2, the complete variable domain is EAGVTQFPSHSVIEKGQTVTLRCDPISGHDNLYWYRRVMGKEIKFLLHFVKESKQDESGMPNNRFLAERTGGTYSTLKVQPAELEDSGVYFCASSQDGAFYGYTFGSGTRLTVV.

This clone was observed a single time. The chain couples TRBV25-1 to TRBJ2-5; D unclear. Germline assignment: CDR1 MGHDK and CDR2 SYGVNS. Between the trimmed V and J ends, which lost 5 bases and 2 bases, there was a span of 9 bases. The CDR3 spans 13 residues. Written as DNA, the CDR3 is TGTGCCAGCAGTTGGGATAAACAAGAGACCCAGTACTTC. Translated: CASSWDKQETQYF.

The chain combines TRBV3-1 (or the pseudogene TRBV3-2) with TRBJ1-2; TRBD1 agrees at 8 bases. The length of the CDR3 is 11 residues. Trimming at V came to 8 bases and at J to 4 bases, leaving 0 bases not matched to a gene. Germline CDR1 and CDR2: LGHDT and YNNKEL (reference sequence). The CDR3 spells CASGQGYGYTF. Here the CDR3 DNA reads TGTGCCAGCGGACAGGGCTATGGCTACACCTTC.

The V call is TRBV28, the J call TRBJ1-2, with 7 bases lining up with TRBD1. V dropped 6 bases and J dropped 8; count of bases not matched to a gene: 6. Germline CDR1 is MDHEN and CDR2 is SYDVKM. This CDR3 has 12 amino acids. The CDR3 sequence: CASSLTGYGYTF. Written as DNA, the CDR3 is TGTGCCAGCAGCTTGACAGGGTACGGCTACACCTTC.

The genes are TRBV7-3 and TRBJ2-6, with TRBD1 identical over 8 bases. The germline V gene encodes CDR1 SGHTA and CDR2 FQGTGA. The length of the CDR3 is 15 residues. The ends lost 5 bases at V and 1 base at J; junction bases unmatched: 1. The CDR3: CASSRTGSGANVLTF. CDR3 nucleotide sequence: TGTGCCAGCAGCCGGACAGGGTCTGGGGCCAACGTCCTGACTTTC. The full variable domain, in which reference TRBV7-3 and TRBJ2-6 provide the parts outside the CDR3, is GAGVSQTPSNKVTEKGKYVELRCDPISGHTALYWYRQSLGQGPEFLIYFQGTGAADDSGLPNDRFFAVRPEGSVSTLKIQRTERGDSAVYLCASSRTGSGANVLTFGAGSRLTVL.

The chain uses TRBV3-1 (or the pseudogene TRBV3-2) and TRBJ1-2; 7 positions agree with TRBD1. Per germline, CDR1 LGHDT and CDR2 YNNKEL (reference sequence). Trimming cost V 2 bases and J 8 bases; bases outside gene matches: 8. CDR3 length: 14 residues. The CDR3 DNA reads TGTGCCAGCAGCCAACAGGGGGTGACTTGGGGCTACACCTTC. Protein: CASSQQGVTWGYTF.

CDR3 sequence (DNA): TGTGCCAGCAGTCCGCGTGGAGGATTAGAAGCTTTCTTT. Amino acids: CASSPRGGLEAFF. This chain links TRBV6-5 with TRBJ1-1; D gene ambiguous. The CDR3 covers 13 residues. Germline values: CDR1 MNHEY, CDR2 SVGAGI. The V and J ends lost 5 bases and 8 bases respectively, with 15 bases between them.

This clone turned up a few times. The V gene is TRBV3-1 (or the pseudogene TRBV3-2), the J gene TRBJ1-2; D is ambiguous. Looked up from germline, CDR1 is LGHDT and CDR2 is YNNKEL (reference sequence). The ends were cut back, 5 bases at V and 8 bases at J, with 12 bases in the middle. The CDR3 loop spans 12 amino acids. The CDR3 DNA reads as TGTGCCAGCAGCTTGGGAGAGGAGGGCTACACCTTC. Amino acid sequence: CASSLGEEGYTF.

The chain combines TRBV6-2 or TRBV6-3 with TRBJ2-7, with D possibly being TRBD2 (6 bases). V was cut by 2 bases and J by 3 bases, with 14 bases left in between. CDR1 is MNHEY and CDR2 is SVGEGT in the germline V gene. The CDR3 sequence is 15 residues long. CDR3 region: CASSYEAGQVYEQYF. CDR3 nucleotide sequence: TGTGCCAGCAGTTACGAGGCGGGGCAAGTCTACGAGCAGTACTTC.

This chain uses TRBV25-1 with TRBJ1-2; D perhaps matches TRBD1 (6 bases). The CDR3 covers 14 residues. Germline CDR1 MGHDK, CDR2 SYGVNS. Trimming pared 6 bases from V and 6 bases from J, leaving 17 bases between. CDR3 sequence reads: CASRGLGGDDGYTF. In DNA, the CDR3 is TGTGCCAGCAGGGGATTAGGGGGAGACGATGGCTACACCTTC.

This chain joins TRBV6-2 or TRBV6-3 and TRBJ2-3; D perhaps matches TRBD2 (6 bases). This CDR3 contains 16 residues. V lost 0 bases and J 0 bases, leaving 10 bases between the germline ends. Germline loops: CDR1 MNHEY, CDR2 SVGEGT. CDR3 amino acids: CASSYSGTSSTDTQYF. DNA for the CDR3: TGTGCCAGCAGTTACTCGGGGACTTCTAGCACAGATACGCAGTATTTT.

The gene calls are TRBV7-2 and TRBJ2-2; D gene uncertain. Trimming stripped 2 bases from V and 7 bases from J, with 8 bases between. The germline gives CDR1 SGHTA, CDR2 FQGNSA. This CDR3 has 13 amino acids. In DNA, the CDR3 is TGTGCCAGCAGCTTACGGGTCAACGGGGAGCTGTTTTTT. Residues: CASSLRVNGELFF.

The rearrangement joins TRBV20-1 to TRBJ2-2, with D tentatively TRBD2 (6 bases). The CDR3 is made up of 14 amino acids. With 3 bases removed from V and 4 bases from J, the gap between germline ends came to 12 bases. The germline V gene has CDR1 DFQATT and CDR2 SNEGSKA (reference sequence). The CDR3 spells CSASIAGPTGELFF. Written as DNA, the CDR3 is TGCAGTGCTAGTATTGCGGGACCCACCGGGGAGCTGTTTTTT.

The chain joins TRBV30 to TRBJ1-2; D possibly corresponds to TRBD1 (6 bases). The CDR3 is made up of 13 amino acids. V was clipped by 2 bases and J by 8 bases, with 15 bases between them. Germline CDR1 and CDR2: GTSNPN and SVGIG (reference sequence). CDR3 nucleotide sequence: TGTGCCTGGAGTAGGGGGTACTCGAGCGGCTACACCTTC. Translated, it gives CAWSRGYSSGYTF.

V is TRBV25-1 and J is TRBJ2-3; 7 bases line up with TRBD1. CDR1 is MGHDK and CDR2 is SYGVNS in the germline V gene. V lost 3 bases, J lost 2 bases, and 11 bases stayed unmatched. The CDR3 consists of 17 residues. CDR3 region: CASSDSRQGVPTDTQYF. The CDR3 DNA is TGTGCCAGCAGTGACTCCAGACAGGGCGTCCCCACAGATACGCAGTATTTT.

The J gene is TRBJ1-2, the V gene TRBV6-5; D remains ambiguous. CDR3 length equals 13 residues. Per germline, CDR1 MNHEY and CDR2 SVGAGI. The V gene lost 4 bases and the J gene lost 2 bases, with 8 bases spanning the gap. The CDR3 loop reads CASSFSRNYGYTF. For the CDR3, the DNA is TGTGCCAGCAGTTTTTCACGCAACTATGGCTACACCTTC.

Remarks on this clone: Within the sample, other DNA sequences also encode this same CDR3. The CDR3: CASSPPGNTIYF. The CDR3 DNA is TGTGCCAGCAGCCCGCCTGGAAACACCATATATTTT. The chain joins TRBV3-1 (or the pseudogene TRBV3-2) to TRBJ1-3; D ambiguous. The CDR3 is made up of 12 amino acids. The germline CDR1 and CDR2 sequences are LGHDT and YNNKEL (reference sequence). V dropped 4 bases and J dropped 2 bases, with 3 bases sitting between them.

The V gene is TRBV12-3 or TRBV12-4, the J gene TRBJ1-2; D is unclear. V was trimmed by 2 bases and J by 4 bases, leaving 8 bases between them. This CDR3 is built from 13 residues. The CDR3 DNA follows: TGTGCCAGCAGTTTACAGCTGGGCTATGGCTACACCTTC. This codes for CASSLQLGYGYTF.

The CDR3 nucleotides read TGCGCCAGCAGCTTGCAGGGTACCTACAATGAGCAGTTCTTC. It yields the protein CASSLQGTYNEQFF. The chain uses TRBV5-1 and TRBJ2-1; perhaps TRBD1 as D (5 bases). The CDR3 is 14 amino acids. The germline V gene has CDR1 SGHRS and CDR2 YFSETQ. The ends were cut back, 1 base at V and 2 bases at J, with 7 bases in the middle.

CDR3 nucleotide sequence: TGTGCCAGCAGTGACCCCGCCTACACCATATATTTT. This gives the protein CASSDPAYTIYF. The rearrangement joins TRBV6-1 to TRBJ1-3, with unresolved D. The CDR3 runs to 12 residues. From germline, CDR1 is MNHNS and CDR2 SASEGT. V lost 3 bases and J lost 8, with 8 bases in between.

The rearrangement uses TRBV3-1 (or the pseudogene TRBV3-2) and TRBJ2-7; the D gene is possibly TRBD2 (6 bases). CDR1 and CDR2 from the germline V gene are LGHDT and YNNKEL (reference sequence). The CDR3 is 15 amino acids. V gave up 0 bases and J gave up 0 bases, with 9 bases separating them. The CDR3 DNA reads as TGTGCCAGCAGCCAAGACGGGGGATACTCCTACGAGCAGTACTTC. This translates into CASSQDGGYSYEQYF.

V usage is TRBV3-1 (or the pseudogene TRBV3-2) and J usage is TRBJ1-2; possible D gene TRBD1, 5 bases. The CDR3 consists of 15 residues. CDR1 is LGHDT and CDR2 is YNNKEL in the germline V gene (reference sequence). V dropped 1 base and J dropped 9 bases, with 18 bases sitting between them. The CDR3 loop is CASSQGEGRSISYTF. The CDR3 nucleotides read TGTGCCAGCAGCCAAGGTGAGGGGCGATCTATTAGCTACACCTTC.

The V and J genes are TRBV27 and TRBJ1-6; unclear D gene. The germline CDR1 and CDR2 sequences are MNHEY and SMNVEV (reference sequence). V was pared by 3 bases and J by 8 bases, with 5 bases between. The CDR3 spans 12 residues. CDR3 in amino acids: CASSFLDSPLHF. The CDR3 nucleotides are TGTGCCAGCAGTTTCCTAGATTCACCCCTCCACTTT.

The rearrangement uses TRBV14 and TRBJ1-1; 7 nucleotides line up with TRBD1. Germline V gene sequence: CDR1 SGHDN, CDR2 FVKESK. This CDR3 is built from 14 residues. The J segment lost 3 bases and the V segment lost 7 bases, leaving 8 bases of the junction unmatched. Here the CDR3 DNA reads TGTGCCAGCACCCTGACAGGGACGTACACTGAAGCTTTCTTT. It encodes CASTLTGTYTEAFF.

This rearrangement joins TRBV28 to TRBJ1-6; 7 bases map to TRBD1. The CDR3 loop spans 14 amino acids. Germline values: CDR1 MDHEN, CDR2 SYDVKM. V gave up 6 bases and J gave up 8 bases; unmatched junction bases: 7. DNA for the CDR3: TGTGCCAGCAGCATGACAGGGACATATTCACCCCTCCACTTT. It is translated as CASSMTGTYSPLHF.

The chain recombines TRBV5-1 with TRBJ1-6, with D unresolved. Germline CDR1 reads SGHRS; CDR2 reads YFSETQ. The CDR3 extends over 16 amino acids. V gave up 0 bases and J gave up 9 bases, with 16 bases separating them. The CDR3 region has the DNA TGCGCCAGCAGCTTGGGGGTCAGTCGGTTGGGTTCACCCCTCCACTTT. Translated, it gives CASSLGVSRLGSPLHF.

The chain has TRBV28 and TRBJ1-6; unclear D gene. The germline gives CDR1 MDHEN, CDR2 SYDVKM. CDR3 size: 14 residues. V was clipped by 10 bases and J by 0 bases, with 10 bases between them. DNA of the CDR3: TGTGCCACCCGACACAGCTCCTATAATTCACCCCTCCACTTT. It is translated as CATRHSSYNSPLHF.

The rearrangement links TRBV30 to TRBJ1-2; tentative D call: TRBD1 (6 bases). This CDR3 is 16 amino acids long. V was cut by 3 bases and J by 9 bases, with 26 bases left in between. Germline V gene sequence: CDR1 GTSNPN, CDR2 SVGIG (reference sequence). For the CDR3, the DNA is TGTGCCTGGAGACCCTGGGGCAGGGGTCAGGGATCTCGCTACACCTTC. Protein: CAWRPWGRGQGSRYTF.